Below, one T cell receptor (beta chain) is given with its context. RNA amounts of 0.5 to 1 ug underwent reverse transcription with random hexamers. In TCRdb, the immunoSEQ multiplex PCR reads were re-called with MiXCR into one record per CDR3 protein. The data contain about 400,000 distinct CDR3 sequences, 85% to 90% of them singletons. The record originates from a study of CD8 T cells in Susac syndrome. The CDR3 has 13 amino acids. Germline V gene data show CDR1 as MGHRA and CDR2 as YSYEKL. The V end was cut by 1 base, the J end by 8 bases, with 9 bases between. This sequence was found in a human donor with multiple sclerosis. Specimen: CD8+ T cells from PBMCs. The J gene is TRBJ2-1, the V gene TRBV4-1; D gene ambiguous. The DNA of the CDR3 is TGCGCCAGCAGCCAAGTAGGATTCGATGAGCAGTTCTTC. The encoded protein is CASSQVGFDEQFF.